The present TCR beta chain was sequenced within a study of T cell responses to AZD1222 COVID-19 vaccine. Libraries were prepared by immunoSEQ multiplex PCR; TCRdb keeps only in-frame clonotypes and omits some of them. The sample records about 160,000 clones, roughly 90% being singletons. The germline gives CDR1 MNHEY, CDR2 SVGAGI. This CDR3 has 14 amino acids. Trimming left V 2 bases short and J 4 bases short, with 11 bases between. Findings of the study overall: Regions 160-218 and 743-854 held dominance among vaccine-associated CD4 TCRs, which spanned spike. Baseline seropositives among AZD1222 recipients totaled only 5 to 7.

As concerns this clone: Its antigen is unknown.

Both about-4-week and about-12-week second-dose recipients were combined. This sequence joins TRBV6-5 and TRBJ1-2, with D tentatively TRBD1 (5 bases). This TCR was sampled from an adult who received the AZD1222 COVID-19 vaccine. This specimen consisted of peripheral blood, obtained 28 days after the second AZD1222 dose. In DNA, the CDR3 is TGTGCCAGCAGTTACCGGGGACTAGTCTATGGCTACACCTTC. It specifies CASSYRGLVYGYTF.